The present T cell receptor (beta chain) was sequenced within a study of cytomegalovirus exposure and HLA in healthy donors. Turning to this clone: Its matching antigen is unknown.

Study conclusions and caveats: Confirmation was obtained in vitro that a few CMV-associated chains are specific for CMV antigens. Investigators reported fewer than 200 TCR beta chains as tied to cytomegalovirus.

This CDR3 contains 17 residues. The germline gives CDR1 MDHEN, CDR2 SYDVKM. V was clipped by 10 bases and J by 5 bases; unmatched bases: 21. The primer mix had 60 Vbeta and 13 Jbeta primers. Libraries were prepared by immunoSEQ multiplex PCR; TCRdb keeps only in-frame clonotypes and omits some of them. The data show 150,000 or so clones, with roughly 85% seen just once and approximately 6.3% held by the top ten. The clonotype originates from a man aged 35 to 55 in good health and CMV-seropositive. The genes are TRBV28 and TRBJ2-3; 7 bases fit TRBD2. Sequenced: PBMCs. DNA for the CDR3: TGTGCCATCCAGTCGAGACTAGCAGTTTATGAGGGAGATACGCAGTATTTT. It encodes CAIQSRLAVYEGDTQYF.